The following is a TCR beta chain sequence with its context. This sample was included in a study of control samples from healthy donors and cancer patients. Generated by immunoSEQ multiplex PCR, the TCRdb table keeps only in-frame clones and is missing some. The sample lists some 160,000 clones, about 93% seen once, with 0.68% in the top ten. Germline assignment: CDR1 SGHKS and CDR2 YYEKEE (reference sequence). V dropped 0 bases and J dropped 2 bases, with 6 bases sitting between them. This CDR3 comprises 14 residues. Input material: blood. The V and J genes are TRBV5-5 and TRBJ1-5; TRBD1 is a possible D gene (5 bases). The sequence derives from a woman aged 30 to 39 in good health. CDR3 nucleotide sequence: TGTGCCAGCAGCTTGGAAGGGGGCAATCAGCCCCAGCATTTT. The encoded protein is CASSLEGGNQPQHF.